The rows below give T cell receptor beta chains drawn from one sample of a study of CXCR3-negative and CXCR3-positive naive CD8 T cells. TCRdb reprocessed the 5' RACE reads; each CDR3 protein has one entry and no DNA is given. This sample's table reports approximately 3,600 distinct CDR3 sequences. Sample: naive CXCR3- CD8+ T cells from blood. These TCRs come from a human donor in good health. Some clones in this sample may be carry-over from other donors' samples. Each CDR3 is given with its conserved first and last residue. Clone sizes are given selectively: once, few, many, or a class where the clone is expanded.

TRBJ2-2 TRBV28 medium-sized CASSLAGASTGELFF
TRBJ2-6 TRBV4-3 medium-sized CASSQPSGWAENSGANVLTF
TRBJ2-1 TRBV5-5 - CASSLEAGTYNEQFF
TRBJ2-3 TRBV29-1 - CSVELAGALTDTQYF
TRBJ2-7 TRBV4-3 medium-sized CASSQGQGVGEQYF
TRBJ2-1 TRBV12-3/TRBV12-4 medium-sized CASSDRHEQFF
TRBJ2-3 TRBV7-2 - CASSGSTDTQYF
TRBJ1-1 TRBV13 - CASSLGQANTEAFF
TRBJ2-2 TRBV29-1 - CSVEGPGQSNTGELFF
TRBJ2-2 TRBV6-5 medium-sized CASTIYANTGELFF
TRBJ1-1 TRBV19 medium-sized CASSMFGVGGTEAFF
TRBJ2-2 TRBV29-1 medium-sized CSVGGDTNTGELFF
TRBJ1-2 TRBV29-1 medium-sized CSVEDPRSYGYTF
TRBJ2-3 TRBV25-1 - CASSPWTATDTQYF
TRBJ2-6 TRBV7-6 medium-sized CASSLARTSGSGANVLTF
TRBJ2-5 TRBV15 medium-sized CATRGQEWAQYF